Listed below are T cell receptor beta chains from one sample, sequenced in a study of cytomegalovirus exposure and HLA in healthy donors. TCRdb keeps only in-frame clones here, not all; method: immunoSEQ multiplex PCR. The sample includes 71,000 or so clones, 94% of them seen just once. The sample consisted of PBMCs. Receptor source: a woman in her late teens or twenties in good health and CMV-seropositive. CDR3s include the opening cysteine and the closing phenylalanine or tryptophan. Fields, in order: V gene, clone size, J gene, CDR3 length, CDR3 protein. Clone size is stated in some rows and not others, as once, few, many or a class when expanded.

V gene: TRBV7-3
clone size: NA
J gene: TRBJ2-3
CDR3 length: 15
CDR3 protein: CASSPRFSSTDTQYF

V gene: TRBV6-5
clone size: NA
J gene: TRBJ2-1
CDR3 length: 14
CDR3 protein: CASSYATSENEQFF

V gene: TRBV27
clone size: NA
J gene: TRBJ2-1
CDR3 length: 13
CDR3 protein: CASSPDRGNEQFF

V gene: TRBV7-8
clone size: once
J gene: TRBJ2-3
CDR3 length: 17
CDR3 protein: CASSLAPVGAGTDTQYF

V gene: TRBV19
clone size: NA
J gene: TRBJ1-1
CDR3 length: 15
CDR3 protein: CASSVYRDVNTEAFF

V gene: TRBV5-1
clone size: NA
J gene: TRBJ2-7
CDR3 length: 15
CDR3 protein: CASSQGTGGSYEQYF

V gene: TRBV4-2
clone size: NA
J gene: TRBJ1-1
CDR3 length: 14
CDR3 protein: CASSQEGGYTEAFF

V gene: TRBV15
clone size: NA
J gene: TRBJ2-3
CDR3 length: 14
CDR3 protein: CATSRALGADTQYF

V gene: TRBV6-5
clone size: NA
J gene: TRBJ2-7
CDR3 length: 16
CDR3 protein: CASSYSSGQRTYEQYF

V gene: TRBV28
clone size: NA
J gene: TRBJ1-6
CDR3 length: 15
CDR3 protein: CASSVPKGRSSPLHF

V gene: TRBV10-3
clone size: NA
J gene: TRBJ1-3
CDR3 length: 15
CDR3 protein: CAIRAEGFTGNTIYF

V gene: TRBV4-2
clone size: NA
J gene: TRBJ1-1
CDR3 length: 15
CDR3 protein: CASSQDGVGNTEAFF

V gene: TRBV28
clone size: NA
J gene: TRBJ2-7
CDR3 length: 14
CDR3 protein: CASPNRGRTYEQYF

V gene: TRBV5-1
clone size: NA
J gene: TRBJ2-5
CDR3 length: 16
CDR3 protein: CASSLGPTGASETQYF

V gene: TRBV18
clone size: NA
J gene: TRBJ2-7
CDR3 length: 12
CDR3 protein: CASQGSSYEQYF

V gene: TRBV27
clone size: NA
J gene: TRBJ2-2
CDR3 length: 17
CDR3 protein: CASSFKGPGVGTGELFF

V gene: TRBV4-3
clone size: NA
J gene: TRBJ2-7
CDR3 length: 15
CDR3 protein: CASSQDRGRTYEQYF

V gene: TRBV7-2
clone size: NA
J gene: TRBJ2-5
CDR3 length: 15
CDR3 protein: CASSFRTSGQETQYF

V gene: TRBV30
clone size: NA
J gene: TRBJ1-1
CDR3 length: 14
CDR3 protein: CAWSPGLLGTEAFF

V gene: TRBV4-3
clone size: NA
J gene: TRBJ2-2
CDR3 length: 15
CDR3 protein: CASSRELAETGELFF

V gene: TRBV18
clone size: NA
J gene: TRBJ1-2
CDR3 length: 15
CDR3 protein: CASSPTQGADYGYTF

V gene: TRBV30
clone size: NA
J gene: TRBJ2-1
CDR3 length: 14
CDR3 protein: CAWSGLAGGGEQFF

V gene: TRBV25-1
clone size: NA
J gene: TRBJ1-1
CDR3 length: 16
CDR3 protein: CASSAGDARRNTEAFF

V gene: TRBV5-1
clone size: NA
J gene: TRBJ1-1
CDR3 length: 18
CDR3 protein: CASSVWAGTGRGNTEAFF

V gene: TRBV18
clone size: NA
J gene: TRBJ1-5
CDR3 length: 13
CDR3 protein: CASSTYRDQPQHF

V gene: TRBV4-1
clone size: NA
J gene: TRBJ1-3
CDR3 length: 15
CDR3 protein: CASSHPPLTENTIYF

V gene: TRBV7-9
clone size: NA
J gene: TRBJ2-1
CDR3 length: 16
CDR3 protein: CASSTRRGGSVDEQFF

V gene: TRBV28
clone size: NA
J gene: TRBJ2-7
CDR3 length: 13
CDR3 protein: CASSSGGFYEQYF

V gene: TRBV5-6
clone size: NA
J gene: TRBJ1-5
CDR3 length: 14
CDR3 protein: CASSLGADYGSQHF

V gene: TRBV4-3
clone size: NA
J gene: TRBJ2-3
CDR3 length: 16
CDR3 protein: CASSQRLAGGTDTQYF

V gene: TRBV28
clone size: NA
J gene: TRBJ2-2
CDR3 length: 17
CDR3 protein: CASSSDRGGYMAGELFF

V gene: TRBV6-5
clone size: few
J gene: TRBJ1-2
CDR3 length: 13
CDR3 protein: CASSYSGREGYTF

V gene: TRBV7-6
clone size: NA
J gene: TRBJ2-5
CDR3 length: 16
CDR3 protein: CASSLAGGTGEETQYF

V gene: TRBV27
clone size: NA
J gene: TRBJ2-7
CDR3 length: 14
CDR3 protein: CASSLDPGYYEQYF

V gene: TRBV5-1
clone size: once
J gene: TRBJ1-2
CDR3 length: 14
CDR3 protein: CASGIQGNENGYTF

V gene: TRBV11-3
clone size: few
J gene: TRBJ1-6
CDR3 length: 18
CDR3 protein: CASSILGQSRSYNSPLHF

V gene: TRBV5-6
clone size: NA
J gene: TRBJ2-1
CDR3 length: 14
CDR3 protein: CASSSITGANEQFF

V gene: TRBV7-2
clone size: NA
J gene: TRBJ2-7
CDR3 length: 19
CDR3 protein: CASTPGGWQGQGARYEQYF

V gene: TRBV19
clone size: NA
J gene: TRBJ2-4
CDR3 length: 17
CDR3 protein: CASSIIGTSRAKNIQYF

V gene: TRBV27
clone size: NA
J gene: TRBJ1-1
CDR3 length: 13
CDR3 protein: CASSSGGVQRAFF

V gene: TRBV28
clone size: NA
J gene: TRBJ2-3
CDR3 length: 12
CDR3 protein: CASKSGGDTQYF

V gene: TRBV9
clone size: NA
J gene: TRBJ1-3
CDR3 length: 16
CDR3 protein: CASSVRQGFSGNTIYF

V gene: TRBV7-6
clone size: NA
J gene: TRBJ2-5
CDR3 length: 16
CDR3 protein: CASSLLWGRTQETQYF

V gene: TRBV7-3
clone size: NA
J gene: TRBJ1-1
CDR3 length: 15
CDR3 protein: CASSRTGTVNTEAFF

V gene: TRBV4-1
clone size: NA
J gene: TRBJ2-7
CDR3 length: 16
CDR3 protein: CASSLSGSPSSYEQYF

V gene: TRBV11-3
clone size: NA
J gene: TRBJ2-7
CDR3 length: 14
CDR3 protein: CASSPNRDALEQYF

V gene: TRBV19
clone size: NA
J gene: TRBJ1-4
CDR3 length: 14
CDR3 protein: CASRLTGGKEKLFF

V gene: TRBV5-1
clone size: NA
J gene: TRBJ1-1
CDR3 length: 16
CDR3 protein: CASSSDPTGGDTEAFF

V gene: TRBV4-1
clone size: NA
J gene: TRBJ1-6
CDR3 length: 19
CDR3 protein: CASSQVTGRNNIWNSPLHF

V gene: TRBV7-7
clone size: once
J gene: TRBJ2-1
CDR3 length: 15
CDR3 protein: CASSPGLPFNNEQFF

V gene: TRBV5-6
clone size: NA
J gene: TRBJ1-3
CDR3 length: 13
CDR3 protein: CASSLEQGNTIYF

V gene: TRBV6-6
clone size: NA
J gene: TRBJ1-2
CDR3 length: 13
CDR3 protein: CASSYGDSYGYTF

V gene: TRBV30
clone size: NA
J gene: TRBJ2-5
CDR3 length: 13
CDR3 protein: CAWSSSGGETQYF

V gene: TRBV7-2
clone size: NA
J gene: TRBJ1-1
CDR3 length: 14
CDR3 protein: CASSSRSGYTEAFF

V gene: TRBV7-8
clone size: once
J gene: TRBJ2-1
CDR3 length: 16
CDR3 protein: CASSWGTSGMYNEQFF